These 17 T cell receptor beta chains share one sample of origin, sequenced in a study of Graves' ophthalmopathy and Graves' hyperthyroidism. As the template, RNA transcripts were used to amplify TCR beta CDR3 regions. HTBI primers were used in a first-round RT-PCR, which preceded a second-round multiplex PCR. TCRdb recomputed calls from the multiplex PCR reads with MiXCR, one row per CDR3 protein. The sample includes 400,000 to 500,000 distinct CDR3 sequences, under 25% seen only once; the top ten take 2.5% to 3.5%. The sequenced sample was peripheral blood. The receptors originated from a woman aged 18 to 35 with stable Graves' hyperthyroidism.

The V gene is TRBV6-1, the J gene TRBJ2-5; 12 positions agree with TRBD2. The CDR3 extends over 17 amino acids. Germline trimming cut 6 bases from V and 5 bases from J; bases unmatched to any gene: 13. From germline, CDR1 is MNHNS and CDR2 SASEGT. The CDR3 is CASSPRGASGGAETQYF. CDR3 DNA sequence: TGTGCCAGCAGCCCTCGGGGGGCTAGCGGGGGGGCGGAGACCCAGTACTTC.

The chain combines TRBV6-1 with TRBJ1-1, with D unclear. The CDR3 extends over 14 amino acids. The V gene lost 7 bases and the J gene lost 6 bases, with 18 bases spanning the gap. Germline V gene sequence: CDR1 MNHNS, CDR2 SASEGT. The CDR3 spells CASKGGVQHSEAFF. DNA for the CDR3: TGTGCCAGCAAAGGCGGGGTACAGCACTCTGAAGCTTTCTTT.

This clonotype was recorded at least ten times. This sequence joins TRBV6-1 and TRBJ2-2, with 8 positions matching TRBD2. The CDR3 has 16 amino acids. Trimming removed 2 bases from V and 2 bases from J; junction bases left unmatched: 4. The germline V gene has CDR1 MNHNS and CDR2 SASEGT. Here the CDR3 DNA reads TGTGCCAGCAGTGAAAGTAGCGGGATAAACACCGGGGAGCTGTTTTTT. This codes for CASSESSGINTGELFF.

This clonotype came up many times. The V gene is TRBV30, the J gene TRBJ2-7; 12 positions agree with TRBD1. The CDR3 is 14 residues long. With V trimmed by 2 bases and J by 5 bases, 4 bases remained unmatched. Germline CDR1 reads GTSNPN; CDR2 reads SVGIG (reference sequence). The CDR3 sequence: CAWSRGQGADEQYF. CDR3 in DNA: TGTGCCTGGAGTCGGGGACAGGGGGCGGACGAGCAGTACTTC.

The table lists this clonotype with many counts. The chain carries TRBV6-5 and TRBJ1-5; D unresolved. Trimming removed 0 bases from V and 5 bases from J, with 11 bases in between. The CDR3 sequence is 15 residues long. From germline, CDR1 is MNHEY and CDR2 SVGAGI. CDR3: CASSYSTHLDQPQHF. Here the CDR3 DNA reads TGTGCCAGCAGTTACTCGACCCATTTGGATCAGCCCCAGCATTTT.

This clonotype was counted only a few times. The CDR3 loop is CASSLLLATGELFF. CDR3 sequence (DNA): TGTGCCAGCAGTCTTCTTCTTGCAACCGGGGAGCTGTTTTTT. This sequence joins TRBV6-2 or TRBV6-3 and TRBJ2-2; D is ambiguous. This CDR3 is built from 14 residues. The germline CDR1 and CDR2 sequences are MNHEY and SVGEGT. Between the trimmed V and J ends, which lost 5 bases and 5 bases, there was a span of 12 bases.

This clonotype has only one observation. The chain joins TRBV12-3 or TRBV12-4 to TRBJ1-2, with TRBD1 matching over 9 bases. The CDR3 spans 15 residues. Trimming at V came to 5 bases and at J to 3 bases, leaving 7 bases not matched to a gene. Here the CDR3 reads CASSPKRTGDYGYTF. CDR3 in DNA: TGTGCCAGCAGTCCGAAACGGACAGGGGACTATGGCTACACCTTC.

This clonotype occurred many times. The genes are TRBV12-3 or TRBV12-4 and TRBJ2-5; D perhaps matches TRBD2 (6 bases). This CDR3 contains 12 residues. Trimming pared 7 bases from V and 9 bases from J, leaving 15 bases between. CDR3 in amino acids: CASTRDSGAQYF. The CDR3 bases are TGTGCCAGCACCCGGGACTCCGGGGCCCAGTACTTC.

At least ten counts were recorded for this clonotype. The J gene is TRBJ2-7, the V gene TRBV6-2 or TRBV6-3; D ambiguous. V was cut by 8 bases and J by 0 bases, with 11 bases left in between. This CDR3 is 13 amino acids long. The V gene's germline CDR1 is MNHEY and CDR2 SVGEGT. The CDR3 DNA reads TGTGCCAGCCGATCGACGGCCTCCTACGAGCAGTACTTC. Translation: CASRSTASYEQYF.

This clonotype appeared many times. This rearrangement joins TRBV20-1 to TRBJ2-7; 13 nucleotides line up with TRBD2. With 0 bases clipped from V and 4 bases from J, the junction kept 3 bases outside the gene matches. Germline assignment: CDR1 DFQATT and CDR2 SNEGSKA (reference sequence). The CDR3 extends over 15 amino acids. This CDR3 reads CSARDGTSGEYEQYF. DNA for the CDR3: TGCAGTGCTAGAGATGGGACTAGCGGGGAGTACGAGCAGTACTTC.

This clonotype appeared many times. This chain joins TRBV4-1 and TRBJ2-7, with TRBD2 matching over 11 bases. The J segment lost 8 bases and the V segment lost 4 bases, leaving 13 bases of the junction unmatched. Looked up from germline, CDR1 is MGHRA and CDR2 is YSYEKL. This CDR3 is 16 amino acids long. CDR3 sequence (DNA): TGCGCCAGCAGCCCCCTGGGGGGCCTAGCGGGAGGAAAGCAGTACTTC. Translated: CASSPLGGLAGGKQYF.

Ten or more counts support this clonotype. A read error may produce the germline difference seen at one junction end. This chain connects TRBV15 to TRBJ1-1; 8 bases map to TRBD1. CDR1 and CDR2 (germline): LNHNV, YYDKDF (reference sequence). This CDR3 region has 11 residues. The CDR3 sequence: CATSRGQGRHF. CDR3 nucleotide sequence: TGTGCCACCAGCAGAGGACAGGGGCGGCACTTT.

This clonotype was found many times. The chain uses TRBV7-8 and TRBJ1-1, with 10 bases fitting TRBD1. The V gene end was trimmed by 3 bases and the J gene end by 3 bases; junction bases not matched to a gene: 4. The germline V gene encodes CDR1 SGHVS and CDR2 FQNEAQ. CDR3 length: 15 residues. Here the CDR3 reads CASSFWDRGDTEAFF. In nucleotides, the CDR3 is TGTGCCAGCAGCTTCTGGGACAGGGGTGACACTGAAGCTTTCTTT. Based on the CDR3 plus reference TRBV7-8 and TRBJ1-1, the full variable domain is GAGVSQSPRYKVAKRGQDVALRCDPISGHVSLFWYQQALGQGPEFLTYFQNEAQLDKSGLPSDRFFAERPEGSVSTLKIQRTQQEDSAVYLCASSFWDRGDTEAFFGQGTRLTVV.

This clonotype was detected many times. This chain uses TRBV30 with TRBJ1-2, with 10 bases lining up with TRBD1. The germline CDR1 and CDR2 sequences are GTSNPN and SVGIG (reference sequence). Trimming removed 4 bases from V and 5 bases from J; junction bases left unmatched: 7. This CDR3 spans 14 amino acids. The chain's CDR3 is CAWKRQGAKYGYTF. Written as DNA, the CDR3 is TGTGCCTGGAAGCGACAGGGGGCAAAGTATGGCTACACCTTC.

This clonotype was recorded many times. The chain links TRBV19 to TRBJ2-2; a possible D gene is TRBD2 (6 bases). This CDR3 has 15 amino acids. V shed 6 bases and J shed 0 bases, with 11 bases lying between them. Germline V CDR1 and CDR2: LNHDA, SQIVND (reference sequence). DNA of the CDR3: TGTGCCAGTAGCGAGGGACTTTCGAACACCGGGGAGCTGTTTTTT. Its translation is CASSEGLSNTGELFF.

This clonotype was seen many times. The chain couples TRBV7-2 to TRBJ2-7, with 9 bases aligning to TRBD1. CDR3 size: 17 residues. V was clipped by 3 bases and J by 4 bases; unmatched bases: 13. Germline assignment: CDR1 SGHTA and CDR2 FQGNSA. CDR3 amino acids: CASSLRHPGTGWYEQYF. Here the CDR3 DNA reads TGTGCCAGCAGCTTGCGCCACCCCGGGACAGGGTGGTACGAGCAGTACTTC.

This clonotype has ten or more counts. This rearrangement joins TRBV9 to TRBJ2-2, with D uncertain. This CDR3 has 14 residues. CDR1 and CDR2 (germline): SGDLS, YYNGEE. Trimming cost V 3 bases and J 5 bases, with 11 bases left between them. The DNA for the CDR3 is TGTGCCAGCAGCGCCAGCCATTATACCGGGGAGCTGTTTTTT. Protein product: CASSASHYTGELFF.